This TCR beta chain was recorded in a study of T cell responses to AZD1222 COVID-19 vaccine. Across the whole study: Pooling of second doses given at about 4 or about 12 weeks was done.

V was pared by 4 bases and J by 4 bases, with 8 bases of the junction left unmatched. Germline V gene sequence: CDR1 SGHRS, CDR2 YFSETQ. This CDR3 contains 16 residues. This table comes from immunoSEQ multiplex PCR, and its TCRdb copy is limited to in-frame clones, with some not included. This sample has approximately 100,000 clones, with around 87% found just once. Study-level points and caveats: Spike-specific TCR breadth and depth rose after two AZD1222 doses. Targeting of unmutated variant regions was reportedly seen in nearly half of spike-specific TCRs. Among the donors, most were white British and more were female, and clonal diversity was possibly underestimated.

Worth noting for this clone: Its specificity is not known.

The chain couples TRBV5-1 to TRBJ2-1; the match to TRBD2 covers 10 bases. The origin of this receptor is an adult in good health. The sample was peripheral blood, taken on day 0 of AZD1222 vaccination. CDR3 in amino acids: CASSHILAGSYNEQFF. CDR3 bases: TGCGCCAGCAGCCATATACTAGCGGGGTCATACAATGAGCAGTTCTTC.